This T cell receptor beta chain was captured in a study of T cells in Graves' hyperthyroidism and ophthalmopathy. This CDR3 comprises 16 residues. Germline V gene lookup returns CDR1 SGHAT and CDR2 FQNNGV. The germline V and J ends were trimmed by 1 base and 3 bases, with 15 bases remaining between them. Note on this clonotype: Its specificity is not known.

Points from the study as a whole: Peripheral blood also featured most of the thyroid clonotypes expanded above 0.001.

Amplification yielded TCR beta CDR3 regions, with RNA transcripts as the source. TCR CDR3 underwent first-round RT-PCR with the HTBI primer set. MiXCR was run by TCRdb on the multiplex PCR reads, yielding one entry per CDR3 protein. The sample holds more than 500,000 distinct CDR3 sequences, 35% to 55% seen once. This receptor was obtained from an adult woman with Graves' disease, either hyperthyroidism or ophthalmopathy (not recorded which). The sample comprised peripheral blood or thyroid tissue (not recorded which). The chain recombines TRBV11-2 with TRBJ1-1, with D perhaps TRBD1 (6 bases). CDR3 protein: CASSLATGAEDTEAFF. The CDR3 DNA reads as TGTGCCAGCAGCTTAGCGACGGGGGCAGAGGACACTGAAGCTTTCTTT.